The entry below describes one T cell receptor beta chain. This clone's antigen is unknown. No per-base quality is available; no much larger clone lies one base away. Each collaborating institution followed its own protocols to collect whole blood in K2EDTA tubes. For TCRbeta analysis, collaborators shipped samples as frozen whole blood, isolated PBMCs, or DNA extracted from either of those sample types. The data are from a study of blood T cell repertoires in COVID-19 (dated by TCRdb to the early 2020s). A note on the overall study: The collaborator samples originated in the United States, Italy and Spain and spanned the acute and convalescent phases of COVID-19. The material from the prospective study consisted of cDNA or gDNA derived from T cells, B-cell-depleted T cells, or PBMCs. The repertoires were released in a freely available public database meant as a resource for research on the immune response to SARS-CoV-2. Nearly every sample came with metadata listing a de-identified subject ID, COVID-19 status, age in years and sex. Samples were obtained from the ongoing ImmuneRACE study (first 160 participants) and from about 1,300 subjects provided by 6 global collaborators. Where HLA class I and class II types were available, the types were taken from metadata supplied by the sample provider, not from assay-based typing. Subjects who had been exposed to COVID-19, were actively infected with it, or had recovered from it provided the deeply sampled blood TCRbeta repertoires that made up the dataset.

The germline V gene supplies CDR1 SGHAT and CDR2 FQNNGV. The CDR3 starts with the cysteine, ends with the phenylalanine, and has 16 residues. Of the read, only the CDR3 DNA is kept; its 48 bases are in frame from base 1. V loses 5 bases, J loses 1 base, and the germline ends lie 15 bases apart. TCRbeta CDR3 regions were amplified from genomic DNA by means of the immunoSEQ Assay, a bias-controlled multiplex PCR. Regarding the original processing steps: The number of nucleated cells in each sample was estimated by amplification of reference gene primers within the assay. To quantify the absolute abundance of each unique TCRbeta CDR3 rearrangement, sequence reads were collapsed and filtered. For each sample, productive Simpson clonality was calculated as the square root of Simpson's diversity index over productive rearrangements. TCRdb carries this immuneACCESS record with in-frame sequences only. Its versions omit some clonotypes, under half of them owing to an unresolved V gene in the studies checked, with the rest unexplained. D and trimming were read from the DNA, whereas the V and J calls and clone size are those reported in that table. This sample comprises 95,000 to 150,000 clones, about three quarters of them detected only once. Together, the top ten hold 0.75% to 0.9% of the sample.

Study-wide findings and limitations: The quantity of clinical and demographic metadata differed by source and by participant and was supplied without curation.

Recombination joined TRBV11-2 with TRBJ2-4; tentative D gene TRBD1, with 5 bases matching. The receptor was derived from a human donor with acute or convalescent COVID-19. The donor label of this sample is uncertain. The sample consisted of peripheral blood. The nucleotides read TGTGCCAGCAGCCATAGCAAGGGGTTGGCCAAAAACATTCAGTACTTC. It is translated as CASSHSKGLAKNIQYF.